This T cell receptor beta chain originates from a study of cytomegalovirus exposure and HLA in healthy donors. 60 Vbeta and 13 Jbeta primers were used in PCR. Clones were read by immunoSEQ multiplex PCR, and TCRdb kept only the in-frame ones, dropping some. The data show 100,000 to 150,000 clones, approximately 71% seen once. The germline V and J ends were trimmed by 1 base and 5 bases, with 10 bases remaining between them. The CDR3 consists of 14 residues. Germline lookup yields CDR1 LGHNA and CDR2 YSLEER. About this clone: What it binds is not known.

General study findings and limits: Reportedly, a later analysis found an Asian-associated ancestry cluster had fewer N-insertions than the approximately 670-donor mean. In a later analysis, at a false discovery rate of 0.05, approximately 15,000 TCR beta sequences matched HLA alleles.

This chain joins TRBV4-3 and TRBJ2-3, with D unresolved. What was sequenced was PBMCs. The sequence was collected from a woman aged 45-59 years in good health and CMV-seronegative. The chain's CDR3 is CASSQVIHGDTQYF. In DNA, the CDR3 is TGCGCCAGCAGCCAAGTCATCCACGGAGATACGCAGTATTTT.